The T cell receptor beta chain under discussion was sequenced for a study of blood T cell repertoires in COVID-19. Measured with immunoSEQ multiplex PCR; TCRdb has only the in-frame clones, and not every one. The top ten clones hold under 2.5% of a sample with roughly 230,000 clones, around 91% of them seen once. CDR3 length equals 14 residues. CDR1 SGHRS and CDR2 YFSETQ come from the germline V gene. V shed 3 bases and J 4 bases; nucleotides not matched to a gene: 3. V gene TRBV5-1 combines with J gene TRBJ1-4, with 7 nucleotides matching TRBD1. This clonotype was sampled from a woman aged 55-69 years with COVID-19, enrolled during active disease. Sequencing used peripheral blood. CDR3 DNA sequence: TGCGCCAGCAGCTGGGACAGTTTTAATGAAAAACTGTTTTTT. Its translation is CASSWDSFNEKLFF.